In its sample, the clone carrying this T cell receptor beta chain was seen a few times. Antigen unknown. Unmatched junction bases numbered 6, after V lost 3 bases and J lost 4 bases. Germline V gene data show CDR1 as SEHNR and CDR2 as FQNEAQ (reference sequence). CDR3 length equals 14 residues. Peripheral blood from each donor was collected in a volume of about 9.9 milliliters. Isolated per sample were at least 7 million PBMCs. The sample originates from a study of blood T cells in healthy people across ages. Study results and limitations: Unknown CMV status may confound age-related changes in expanded clones.

The use of a sample-barcoded 5' primer and a J-beta primer mix characterized a second PCR of roughly 6 to 11 cycles. TCRdb re-analysed the 5' RACE reads in MiXCR, keeping a single row per CDR3 protein. The table lists 1.5 million to 2 million distinct CDR3 sequences, roughly 32% of them singletons, with over 9% in the top ten. This sequence was found in a woman in her twenties or thirties in good health. The rearrangement links TRBV7-9 to TRBJ2-7; 7 bases line up with TRBD1. Source material: blood. For the CDR3, the DNA is TGTGCCAGCAGCTTTTACGACAGGGATTACGAGCAGTACTTC. Protein product: CASSFYDRDYEQYF.